The 15 T cell receptor beta chains reported below all come from one sample, sequenced in a study of molecular identifiers for immune sequencing clone quantification (dated by TCRdb to between 2017 and 2018). The receptor library was made with PCR. These reads were obtained on an Illumina HiSeq 4000. TCRdb itself trimmed the public reads at Q25 with fastp, ran MiXCR and retained productive beta chains. Here each entry gathers all rows of one CDR3 protein and keeps the most common genes and DNA. This sample has about 68,000 distinct CDR3 sequences in its table, and about a sixth of those were observed once. The ten largest clones add up to 1.5% of the sample. The source material was naive CD8+ T cells from blood, with Jurkat cell RNA spiked in. The sample's cell subset or site, from its label and the paper: FACS-sorted CD8+CD4-CCR7+CD45RA+ naive T cells. The receptors were sampled from a human donor in good health. Some libraries in this study had Jurkat cell RNA spiked in.

On this clonotype itself: A read error may explain this, as a much larger clone is one base away. The chain couples TRBV11-2 to TRBJ1-3, with D possibly TRBD1 on 5 matching bases. There are 15 residues in the CDR3. The germline V gene encodes CDR1 SGHAT and CDR2 FQNNGV. The CDR3 region is CTSSLRGIGGNTIYF. The CDR3 DNA reads TGTACCAGCAGCTTACGGGGGATTGGAGGAAACACCATATATTTT.

The J gene is TRBJ2-7, the V gene TRBV11-2, with 9 bases identical to TRBD1. The germline V gene encodes CDR1 SGHAT and CDR2 FQNNGV. With V trimmed by 5 bases and J by 5 bases, 7 bases remained unmatched. CDR3 size: 14 residues. The CDR3 sequence: CASSGTTGGNEQYF. The CDR3 DNA is TGTGCCAGCAGCGGCACGACAGGGGGTAACGAGCAGTACTTC.

This clonotype turned up a few times. V usage is TRBV19 and J usage is TRBJ2-1; 8 bases are shared with TRBD2. V gave up 4 bases and J gave up 7 bases; unmatched junction bases: 12. Germline V gene lookup returns CDR1 LNHDA and CDR2 SQIVND (reference sequence). The length of the CDR3 is 16 residues. The DNA of the CDR3 is TGTGCCAGTAGTAGTCCGACCCTGCGGGAGGATAATGAGCAGTTCTTC. Residues: CASSSPTLREDNEQFF.

The chain combines TRBV7-9 with TRBJ2-1; no clear D. V was shortened by 4 bases and J by 8 bases, with 12 bases between the two germline ends. The V gene's germline CDR1 is SEHNR and CDR2 FQNEAQ (reference sequence). The CDR3 is 13 amino acids. In DNA, the CDR3 is TGTGCCAGCAGCTCAGCGCTTCGGGATGAGCAGTTCTTC. Its protein product is CASSSALRDEQFF.

This clonotype has ten or more counts. V gene TRBV6-5 combines with J gene TRBJ1-1; D is perhaps TRBD1 (5 bases). V was cut by 5 bases and J by 8 bases, with 18 bases left in between. The germline CDR1 and CDR2 sequences are MNHEY and SVGAGI. The CDR3 sequence is 14 residues long. The CDR3, as DNA: TGTGCCAGCAGTCTTAGACAGCCTCCCGCGGAAGCTTTCTTT. This codes for CASSLRQPPAEAFF.

Regarding this clonotype: A read error may explain this, as a much larger clone is one base away. This rearrangement joins TRBV28 to TRBJ1-5; 9 nucleotides agree with TRBD1. The CDR3 spans 15 residues. Germline values: CDR1 MDHEN, CDR2 SYDVKM. V shed 5 bases, J shed 7 bases, and the junction held 9 bases outside the gene matches. In DNA form, the CDR3 reads TGTGCCAGCAGTGTAGGACAGGGGTCTAGGCAGCCCCAGCATTTT. Translating it yields CASSVGQGSRQPQHF.

This clonotype appeared many times. The chain recombines TRBV20-1 with TRBJ2-1, with a possible D match to TRBD2 (6 bases). Trimming left V 0 bases short and J 0 bases short, with 15 bases between. This CDR3 comprises 17 residues. CDR1 is DFQATT and CDR2 is SNEGSKA in the germline V gene (reference sequence). The CDR3 spells CSARDAVAVVSYNEQFF. CDR3 DNA sequence: TGCAGTGCTAGAGATGCAGTAGCGGTAGTCTCCTACAATGAGCAGTTCTTC.

The chain employs TRBV2 and TRBJ1-3; maybe TRBD1 (5 bases). Looked up from germline, CDR1 is SNHLY and CDR2 is FYNNEI. Trimming removed 4 bases from V and 0 bases from J, with 7 bases in between. This CDR3 spans 14 amino acids. In DNA, the CDR3 is TGTGCCAGCAGTGGAGACAGCTCTGGAAACACCATATATTTT. It specifies CASSGDSSGNTIYF.

This clonotype was seen many times. The chain has TRBV21-1 and TRBJ2-6; TRBD1, the table's D call, was not compared with the DNA. TRBV21-1 is deemed a pseudogene. CDR3 length: 18 amino acids. In DNA form, the CDR3 reads TGTGCCAGCAGCAACCCTCTGGGACAAATCTCTGGGGCCAACGTCCTGACTTTC. Translating it yields CASSNPLGQISGANVLTF.

The chain joins TRBV24-1 to TRBJ2-7; D not certain. Germline lookup yields CDR1 KGHDR and CDR2 SFDVKD. The CDR3 covers 15 residues. The V and J ends lost 2 bases and 0 bases respectively, with 10 bases between them. The CDR3 is CATSDSTTVSYEQYF. The CDR3, as DNA: TGTGCCACCAGTGATTCGACGACCGTCTCCTACGAGCAGTACTTC.

This clonotype was recorded only once. Possible read error: a much larger clone is one base away. V gene TRBV20-1 combines with J gene TRBJ1-6; tentative D call: TRBD1 (6 bases). The ends were cut back, 3 bases at V and 14 bases at J, with 17 bases in the middle. Germline V gives CDR1 DFQATT, CDR2 SNEGSKA (reference sequence). The CDR3 spans 13 residues. CDR3 sequence (DNA): TGCAGTGCTAGGCCCATCTGGGACATGTCCCTCCACTTT. It is translated as CSARPIWDMSLHF.

The table lists this clonotype with many counts. The CDR3 is CASSPWRVGPYEQYF. As DNA, the CDR3 is TGCGCCAGCAGTCCTTGGCGAGTTGGTCCCTACGAGCAGTACTTC. The V call is TRBV5-1, the J call TRBJ2-7, with D unclear. From germline, CDR1 is SGHRS and CDR2 YFSETQ. The V end lost 5 bases, the J end lost 2 bases, and 17 bases lay between the germline ends. This CDR3 is built from 15 residues. Drawing the rest from reference TRBV5-1 and TRBJ2-7, the complete variable domain is KAGVTQTPRYLIKTRGQQVTLSCSPISGHRSVSWYQQTPGQGLQFLFEYFSETQRNKGNFPGRFSGRQFSNSRSEMNVSTLELGDSALYLCASSPWRVGPYEQYFGPGTRLTVT.

This clonotype was detected ten times or more. The chain employs TRBV14 and TRBJ2-7; 10 positions agree with TRBD2. V lost 1 base, J lost 6 bases, and 6 bases stayed unmatched. The V gene's germline CDR1 is SGHDN and CDR2 FVKESK. This CDR3 is 15 amino acids long. CDR3 amino acids: CASSQGSSGSGEQYF. Here the CDR3 DNA reads TGTGCCAGCAGCCAAGGGTCTAGCGGGAGTGGCGAGCAGTACTTC.

In this sample, this clonotype turned up many times. This chain joins TRBV28 and TRBJ2-3; tentative D call: TRBD1 (6 bases). Germline CDR1 is MDHEN and CDR2 is SYDVKM. V gave up 5 bases and J gave up 4 bases, with 13 bases separating them. The CDR3 is 14 residues long. The CDR3 reads CASSLQPGADTQYF. Written as DNA, the CDR3 is TGTGCCAGCAGTCTCCAGCCAGGGGCAGATACGCAGTATTTT.

This clonotype was observed a few times. A much larger clonotype is one base distant, so this may be a read error. The rearrangement links TRBV13 to TRBJ2-3; TRBD2 might be the D (6 bases). Germline V CDR1 and CDR2: PRHDT, FYEKMQ (reference sequence). The CDR3 is made up of 13 amino acids. The CDR3 protein is CAGSLEGSDTQYF. DNA of the CDR3: TGTGCCGGCAGCCTGGAGGGGTCAGATACGCAGTATTTT.